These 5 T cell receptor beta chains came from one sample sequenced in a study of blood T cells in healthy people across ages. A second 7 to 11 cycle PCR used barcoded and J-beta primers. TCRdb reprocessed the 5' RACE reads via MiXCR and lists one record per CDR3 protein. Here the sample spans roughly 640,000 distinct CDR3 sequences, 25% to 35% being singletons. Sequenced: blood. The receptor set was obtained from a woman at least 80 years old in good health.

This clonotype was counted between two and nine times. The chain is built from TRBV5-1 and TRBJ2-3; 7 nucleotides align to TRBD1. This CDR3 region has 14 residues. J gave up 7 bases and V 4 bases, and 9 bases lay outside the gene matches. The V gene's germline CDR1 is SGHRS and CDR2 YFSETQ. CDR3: CASSLRQGAYTQYF. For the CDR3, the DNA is TGCGCCAGCAGCCTTAGACAGGGCGCGTATACGCAGTATTTT.

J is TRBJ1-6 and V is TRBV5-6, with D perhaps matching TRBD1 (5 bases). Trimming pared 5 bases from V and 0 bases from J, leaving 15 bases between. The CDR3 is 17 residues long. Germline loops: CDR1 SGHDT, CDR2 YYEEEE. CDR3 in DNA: TGTGCCAGCAGAAGGACGGGGACTTTCTCCTATAATTCACCCCTCCACTTT. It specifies CASRRTGTFSYNSPLHF.

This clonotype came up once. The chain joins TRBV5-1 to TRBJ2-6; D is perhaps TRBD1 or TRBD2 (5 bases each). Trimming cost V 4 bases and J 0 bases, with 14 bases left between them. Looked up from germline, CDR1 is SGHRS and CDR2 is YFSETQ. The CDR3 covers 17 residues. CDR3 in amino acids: CASSLRGPSSGANVLTF. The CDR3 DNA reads TGCGCCAGCAGCCTCCGGGGCCCTAGCTCTGGGGCCAACGTCCTGACTTTC.

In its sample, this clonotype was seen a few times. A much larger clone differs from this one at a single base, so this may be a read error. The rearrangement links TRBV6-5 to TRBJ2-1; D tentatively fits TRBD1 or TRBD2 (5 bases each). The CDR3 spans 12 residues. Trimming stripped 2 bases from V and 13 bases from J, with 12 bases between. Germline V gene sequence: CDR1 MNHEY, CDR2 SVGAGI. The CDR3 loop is CASSYPLGTQFF. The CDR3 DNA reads TGTGCCAGCAGTTACCCCCTGGGGACCCAGTTCTTC.

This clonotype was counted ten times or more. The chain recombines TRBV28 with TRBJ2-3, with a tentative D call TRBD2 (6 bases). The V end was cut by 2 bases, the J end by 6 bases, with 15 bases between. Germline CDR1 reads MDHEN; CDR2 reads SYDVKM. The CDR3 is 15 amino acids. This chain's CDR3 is CASSLGGIGWDTQYF. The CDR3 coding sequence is TGTGCCAGCAGTTTAGGAGGGATAGGTTGGGATACGCAGTATTTT.